This passage covers 16 T cell receptor beta chains from one sample sequenced in a study of regulatory dendritic cells for organ transplantation. Assay used: immunoSEQ multiplex PCR; TCRdb lists only in-frame clones, some missing. The profile covers over 8,500 clones, with roughly two thirds appearing a single time and about 19% taken by the ten largest. The specimen sequenced was memory CD8+ T cells from blood. Specified subset: CD45RO+ memory T cells. These receptors all come from a human donor in good health.

V usage is TRBV5-6 and J usage is TRBJ2-3; 8 bases map to TRBD2. Trimming took 0 bases from V and 0 from J; bases not matched to a gene: 6. The CDR3 spans 17 residues. Germline V gene sequence: CDR1 SGHDT, CDR2 YYEEEE. CDR3 in amino acids: CASSLVGAGASTDTQYF. The DNA of the CDR3 is TGTGCCAGCAGCTTGGTAGGAGCGGGGGCTAGCACAGATACGCAGTATTTT.

V usage is TRBV25-1 and J usage is TRBJ2-5; possible D gene TRBD2, 6 bases. Trimming shortened V by 7 bases and J by 5 bases, and 23 bases separated the two germline ends. The germline gives CDR1 MGHDK, CDR2 SYGVNS. The CDR3 length is 16 residues. The CDR3 DNA is TGTGCCAGCACTCGCCGGGACTTGCCCTTCTCGGAGACCCAGTACTTC. Translated: CASTRRDLPFSETQYF.

J is TRBJ2-1 and V is TRBV7-2; perhaps TRBD2 as D (5 bases). This CDR3 comprises 16 residues. Germline V CDR1 and CDR2: SGHTA, FQGNSA. Deletions cut 1 base from V and 8 bases from J, with 18 bases between. CDR3 region: CASSLGPPLGPDEQFF. The CDR3 coding sequence is TGTGCCAGCAGCTTAGGCCCTCCACTAGGACCGGATGAGCAGTTCTTC.

In this sample, this clone turned up a few times. The rearrangement joins TRBV27 to TRBJ1-1; no clear D. The CDR3 runs 13 residues. Germline CDR1 is MNHEY and CDR2 is SMNVEV (reference sequence). V was trimmed by 3 bases and J by 7 bases, leaving 12 bases between them. CDR3 sequence (DNA): TGTGCCAGCAGTTTTGTCCCGTTGAGTGAAGCTTTCTTT. This encodes CASSFVPLSEAFF.

In the case of this clone: In the same sample, other DNA sequences code for this CDR3. The chain combines TRBV4-3 with TRBJ1-1, with a tentative D call TRBD1 (5 bases). V was shortened by 4 bases and J by 1 base, with 13 bases between the two germline ends. The CDR3 is 15 amino acids. In germline, CDR1 is LGHNA, CDR2 YSLEER. The CDR3 loop is CASSPVGGPNTEAFF. The CDR3 region has the DNA TGCGCCAGCAGCCCCGTTGGGGGTCCGAACACTGAAGCTTTCTTT.

This clone was observed a single time. The chain has TRBV27 and TRBJ2-5; D could derive from TRBD1 or TRBD2 (5 bases each). In germline, CDR1 is MNHEY, CDR2 SMNVEV (reference sequence). The CDR3 consists of 15 residues. The V end was cut by 3 bases, the J end by 1 base, with 12 bases between. CDR3 protein: CASSFLGRTQETQYF. In DNA, the CDR3 is TGTGCCAGCAGTTTTTTGGGACGTACCCAAGAGACCCAGTACTTC.

This sequence joins TRBV6-5 and TRBJ2-7; 9 bases are shared with TRBD1. The CDR3 contains 15 residues. The V segment lost 0 bases and the J segment 3 bases; nucleotides outside the gene matches: 3. Germline loops: CDR1 MNHEY, CDR2 SVGAGI. The CDR3, as DNA: TGTGCCAGCAGTTACTCTACGACAGGGGGCTACGAGCAGTACTTC. Translating it yields CASSYSTTGGYEQYF.

Notes on this clone: Compared with germline, one end of the junction differs, possibly owing to a read error. The same CDR3 also results from other DNA sequences found in this sample. V and J are TRBV4-3 and TRBJ1-1; D gene uncertain. The CDR3 is 15 amino acids. In germline, CDR1 is LGHNA, CDR2 YSLEER. The CDR3 here is CASSPNKLLNTEAFF. CDR3 coding DNA: TGCGCCAGCAGCCCGAACAAACTCCTCAACACTGAGGCTTTCTTT.

The chain joins TRBV28 to TRBJ2-7, with 7 nucleotides matching TRBD1. The germline V gene has CDR1 MDHEN and CDR2 SYDVKM. The CDR3 runs 14 residues. The trim removed 4 bases at V and 7 bases at J, leaving 10 bases unmatched. CDR3 amino acids: CASSSYRDSEEQYF. The DNA for the CDR3 is TGTGCCAGCAGTTCTTACCGGGACAGCGAAGAGCAGTACTTC.

V and J are TRBV4-3 and TRBJ1-4; D might be TRBD1 (5 bases). The CDR3 extends over 15 amino acids. The germline V and J ends were trimmed by 2 bases and 7 bases, with 14 bases remaining between them. The germline V gene has CDR1 LGHNA and CDR2 YSLEER. The CDR3 is CASSQWGTPREKLFF. The CDR3 coding sequence is TGCGCCAGCAGCCAATGGGGGACTCCCCGTGAAAAACTGTTTTTT.

The gene calls are TRBV10-1 and TRBJ1-4, with D perhaps TRBD1 (6 bases). This CDR3 spans 16 amino acids. Germline assignment: CDR1 WNHNN and CDR2 SYGVQD (reference sequence). V lost 7 bases, J lost 5 bases, and 20 bases lay in between. CDR3 coding DNA: TGCGCCAGCAAAGGTATTTTTGGACAGATAAATGAAAAACTGTTTTTT. This encodes CASKGIFGQINEKLFF.

J is TRBJ2-1 and V is TRBV7-6; the match to TRBD1 covers 10 bases. Germline CDR1 SGHVS, CDR2 FNYEAQ. The CDR3 runs to 15 residues. V was pared by 4 bases and J by 2 bases, with 2 bases of the junction left unmatched. The CDR3 protein is CASSSTGGTYNEQFF. The CDR3 DNA reads as TGTGCCAGCAGCTCGACAGGGGGCACCTACAATGAGCAGTTCTTC.

The chain is built from TRBV25-1 and TRBJ2-7; D remains unclear. The V gene's germline CDR1 is MGHDK and CDR2 SYGVNS. V lost 3 bases and J lost 4, with 16 bases in between. The CDR3 is 15 residues long. DNA for the CDR3: TGTGCCAGCAGTGATGGGAACCACGAGTCATACGAGCAGTACTTC. Its translation is CASSDGNHESYEQYF.

The rearrangement links TRBV28 to TRBJ2-5; TRBD1 aligns across 10 bases. After removal of 2 bases from V and 6 bases from J, the junction contained 15 bases not matched to a gene. The CDR3 has 18 amino acids. Germline CDR1 and CDR2: MDHEN and SYDVKM. The CDR3 nucleotides read TGTGCCAGCAGTTTAGGAGGGGGGACGGGACAGGGGAGAAAGACCCAGTACTTC. This gives the protein CASSLGGGTGQGRKTQYF.

The rearrangement joins TRBV28 to TRBJ2-1; D gene ambiguous. CDR1 and CDR2 (germline): MDHEN, SYDVKM. The CDR3 spans 14 residues. Trimming cost V 6 bases and J 5 bases, with 14 bases left between them. The CDR3 spells CASSPSPGDNEQFF. CDR3 DNA: TGTGCCAGCAGCCCTTCACCTGGCGACAATGAGCAGTTCTTC.

This clone is termed large. The V and J genes are TRBV13 and TRBJ2-1; possibly TRBD2 for D (5 bases). The CDR3 has 13 residues. Germline CDR1 reads PRHDT; CDR2 reads FYEKMQ (reference sequence). Trimming took off 3 bases at V and 7 bases at J, with 10 bases between the two ends. Here the CDR3 DNA reads TGTGCCAGCAGCTTGGACTCTGCTAATGAGCAGTTCTTC. It is translated as CASSLDSANEQFF.